Listed below are T cell receptor beta chains from one sample, sequenced in a study of blood T cell repertoires in COVID-19. TCRdb's copy holds only in-frame clones and misses some; the assay was immunoSEQ multiplex PCR. The sample contains 120,000 to 150,000 clones, roughly 84% of which appear only once. What was sequenced was peripheral blood. The receptor source for this set is a man aged 25-40 years with COVID-19, enrolled during active disease. CDR3s include the opening cysteine and the closing phenylalanine or tryptophan. Fields, in order: D gene, V gene, clone size, J gene, CDR3 DNA, CDR3 protein. A D gene is named only where the DNA matches it firmly. Expanded clones are given a class, and other clones once, few, many or no size at all.

d_call: TRBD1
v_call: TRBV10-3
clone_size: NA
j_call: TRBJ2-2
cdr3_nt: TGTGCCATCAGTGGTGGGAAGGGGGCGACGTACGGGGAGCTGTTTTTT
cdr3_aa: CAISGGKGATYGELFF

d_call: NA
v_call: TRBV5-1
clone_size: NA
j_call: TRBJ2-7
cdr3_nt: TGCGCCAGCAGCGCGGGGACAGCATACGAGCAGTACTTC
cdr3_aa: CASSAGTAYEQYF

d_call: TRBD1
v_call: TRBV7-3
clone_size: once
j_call: TRBJ1-1
cdr3_nt: TGTGCCAGCAGCTCGACAGGGCTGAGTGAAGCTTTCTTT
cdr3_aa: CASSSTGLSEAFF

d_call: NA
v_call: TRBV12-3/TRBV12-4
clone_size: NA
j_call: TRBJ2-5
cdr3_nt: TGTGCCAGCAGTCGGGGAATAGAAGAGACCCAGTACTTC
cdr3_aa: CASSRGIEETQYF

d_call: TRBD2
v_call: TRBV7-7
clone_size: NA
j_call: TRBJ2-5
cdr3_nt: TGTGCTAGCAGCTTAGGAGGACTAGCGGGGCTCCCCCTGGAGACCCAGTACTTC
cdr3_aa: CASSLGGLAGLPLETQYF

d_call: TRBD2
v_call: TRBV18
clone_size: NA
j_call: TRBJ2-1
cdr3_nt: TGTGCCAGCTCCACCGGGACTAGTACTTATGAGCAGTTCTTC
cdr3_aa: CASSTGTSTYEQFF

d_call: NA
v_call: TRBV30
clone_size: NA
j_call: TRBJ1-4
cdr3_nt: TGTGCCTGGAGTACCGGGGTAGGAAAAGAAAAACTGTTTTTT
cdr3_aa: CAWSTGVGKEKLFF

d_call: TRBD2
v_call: TRBV5-1
clone_size: NA
j_call: TRBJ2-1
cdr3_nt: TGCGCCAGCAGCTTGTGGGTGACCGGGACTAGTGTATACAATGAGCAGTTCTTC
cdr3_aa: CASSLWVTGTSVYNEQFF

d_call: NA
v_call: TRBV28
clone_size: NA
j_call: TRBJ1-2
cdr3_nt: TGTGCCAGCAGTTCAGCCGGGACATCTTTAGGCTATGGCTACACCTTC
cdr3_aa: CASSSAGTSLGYGYTF

d_call: NA
v_call: TRBV5-5
clone_size: NA
j_call: TRBJ2-1
cdr3_nt: TGTGCCAGCAGCTTGTCGGAGGGATCGCAGTTCTTC
cdr3_aa: CASSLSEGSQFF

d_call: NA
v_call: TRBV27
clone_size: NA
j_call: TRBJ2-2
cdr3_nt: TGTGCCAGCAGTTTAGGAAGGGGCCGGGAGCTGTTTTTT
cdr3_aa: CASSLGRGRELFF

d_call: NA
v_call: TRBV10-1
clone_size: NA
j_call: TRBJ2-5
cdr3_nt: TGCGCCAGCAGTGAGTCGGGCGGGGAGACCCAGTACTTC
cdr3_aa: CASSESGGETQYF

d_call: NA
v_call: TRBV30
clone_size: NA
j_call: TRBJ2-5
cdr3_nt: TGTGCCTGGAGTGGTACAGGGCCAGAGACCCAGTACTTC
cdr3_aa: CAWSGTGPETQYF

d_call: NA
v_call: TRBV5-1
clone_size: NA
j_call: TRBJ2-3
cdr3_nt: TGCGCCAGCAGCATTGACGGGACAGATACGCAGTATTTT
cdr3_aa: CASSIDGTDTQYF

d_call: NA
v_call: TRBV10-3
clone_size: NA
j_call: TRBJ2-3
cdr3_nt: TGTGCCATCACGGGGAACACAGATACGCAGTATTTT
cdr3_aa: CAITGNTDTQYF

d_call: NA
v_call: TRBV27
clone_size: NA
j_call: TRBJ2-7
cdr3_nt: TGTGCCAGCTATGAGGGGGACGCCTCCTACGAGCAGTACTTC
cdr3_aa: CASYEGDASYEQYF

d_call: NA
v_call: TRBV29-1
clone_size: few
j_call: TRBJ2-2
cdr3_nt: TGCAGCCTCATTCGGCGGTACCTCCGGGGGGAGCTGTTTTTT
cdr3_aa: CSLIRRYLRGELFF

d_call: TRBD1
v_call: TRBV7-2
clone_size: NA
j_call: TRBJ1-4
cdr3_nt: TGTGCCAGCAGCTCAGGACAGGGCCAAAAACTGTTTTTT
cdr3_aa: CASSSGQGQKLFF

d_call: NA
v_call: TRBV3-1/TRBV3-2
clone_size: NA
j_call: TRBJ1-4
cdr3_nt: TGTGCCAGCAGCCAAGGTTTAGAAACTAATGAAAAACTGTTTTTT
cdr3_aa: CASSQGLETNEKLFF

d_call: NA
v_call: TRBV28
clone_size: NA
j_call: TRBJ2-1
cdr3_nt: TGTGCCAGCAGTAGCCCGGGGACACGTGAGCAGTTCTTC
cdr3_aa: CASSSPGTREQFF

d_call: NA
v_call: TRBV3-1/TRBV3-2
clone_size: NA
j_call: TRBJ2-5
cdr3_nt: TGTGCCAGCAGCCAAGTTGGGCCCGGGGGGACCCAGTACTTC
cdr3_aa: CASSQVGPGGTQYF

d_call: TRBD1
v_call: TRBV4-2
clone_size: NA
j_call: TRBJ2-7
cdr3_nt: TGTGCCAGCAGCCGGCAAAGGACAGGGGCCTACGAGCAGTACTTC
cdr3_aa: CASSRQRTGAYEQYF

d_call: TRBD2
v_call: TRBV6-2/TRBV6-3
clone_size: NA
j_call: TRBJ2-7
cdr3_nt: TGTGCCAGCAGTTACCCCCCTACCCGGACTAGCGGGAGTGAGCAGTACTTC
cdr3_aa: CASSYPPTRTSGSEQYF

d_call: TRBD1
v_call: TRBV19
clone_size: NA
j_call: TRBJ2-5
cdr3_nt: TGTGCCAGTAGTAGGACAGGGGGCGCGGAGACCCAGTACTTC
cdr3_aa: CASSRTGGAETQYF

d_call: TRBD1
v_call: TRBV29-1
clone_size: NA
j_call: TRBJ2-2
cdr3_nt: TGCAGCGTTGAGAGGACAGGGGCCGGGGAGCTGTTTTTT
cdr3_aa: CSVERTGAGELFF